A single sample gave rise to the 22 T cell receptor beta chains below, sequenced in a study of OX40 agonist ivuxolimab in advanced cancers. Assay: immunoSEQ multiplex PCR; the TCRdb copy retains only in-frame clones and omits some. The sample has about 69,000 clones; roughly nine tenths are singletons. This specimen was CD4+ or CD8+ T cells sorted from blood, taken in a trial of the OX40 agonist ivuxolimab. Source of these receptors: an adult with an advanced solid tumor such as melanoma, head and neck, liver or kidney cancer.

The chain is built from TRBV19 and TRBJ2-7, with 9 bases identical to TRBD1. The trim removed 3 bases at V and 3 bases at J, leaving 0 bases unmatched. The CDR3 has 13 residues. Per germline, CDR1 LNHDA and CDR2 SQIVND (reference sequence). CDR3: CASSMDRGYEQYF. DNA of the CDR3: TGTGCCAGTAGTATGGACAGGGGCTACGAGCAGTACTTC.

This chain uses TRBV6-5 with TRBJ1-2; D remains ambiguous. The length of the CDR3 is 12 residues. Germline V gene data show CDR1 as MNHEY and CDR2 as SVGAGI. Between the trimmed V and J ends, which lost 6 bases and 5 bases, there was a span of 10 bases. The DNA for the CDR3 is TGTGCCAGCAGCCTCGGACCTTATGGCTACACCTTC. Its translation: CASSLGPYGYTF.

V usage is TRBV6-5 and J usage is TRBJ1-1, with D possibly being TRBD1 (6 bases). Germline V gives CDR1 MNHEY, CDR2 SVGAGI. V gave up 10 bases and J gave up 7 bases, with 16 bases separating them. There are 12 residues in the CDR3. The CDR3 spells CATRPGAGEAFF. The CDR3 nucleotides read TGTGCCACCCGCCCAGGGGCGGGTGAAGCTTTCTTT.

This rearrangement joins TRBV7-2 to TRBJ1-3; D gene uncertain. The CDR3 covers 14 residues. The germline V gene has CDR1 SGHTA and CDR2 FQGNSA. Trimming took 5 bases from V and 0 from J, leaving 8 bases between them. The CDR3 loop reads CASSPWGSGNTIYF. The CDR3 region has the DNA TGTGCCAGCAGCCCCTGGGGCTCTGGAAACACCATATATTTT.

In regard to this clone: The junction differs from germline at one of its ends, possibly a read error. DNA for the CDR3: TGTGCCAGCAGCGAAGCGGGAGGGGTCTACAATGAGCAGTTCTTC. It codes for CASSEAGGVYNEQFF. The chain links TRBV2 to TRBJ2-1, with 10 positions matching TRBD2. Germline V gene sequence: CDR1 SNHLY, CDR2 FYNNEI. This CDR3 has 15 amino acids.

The V gene is TRBV27, the J gene TRBJ2-5; a weak D match, TRBD2 (5 bases). The germline CDR1 and CDR2 sequences are MNHEY and SMNVEV (reference sequence). This CDR3 is 10 amino acids long. The V end was cut by 8 bases, the J end by 4 bases, with 5 bases between. CDR3 in DNA: TGTGCCAGCGGGAGAGAGACCCAGTACTTC. It is translated as CASGRETQYF.

The table lists this clone with a count of one. The chain uses TRBV9 and TRBJ2-2, with D perhaps matching TRBD1 (5 bases). Trimming left V 4 bases short and J 6 bases short, with 16 bases between. Germline V lookup: CDR1 SGDLS, CDR2 YYNGEE. The CDR3 is made up of 15 amino acids. Here the CDR3 DNA reads TGTGCCAGCAGCACCCAGGGTCTCGCGGCCGGGGAGCTGTTTTTT. This encodes CASSTQGLAAGELFF.

The chain is built from TRBV7-3 and TRBJ2-1; 7 bases align to TRBD2. The germline gives CDR1 SGHTA, CDR2 FQGTGA. Trimming at V came to 3 bases and at J to 5 bases, leaving 7 bases not matched to a gene. The CDR3 sequence is 15 residues long. The CDR3 spells CASSFSPAGHNEQFF. DNA of the CDR3: TGTGCCAGCAGCTTCTCTCCAGCGGGACACAATGAGCAGTTCTTC.

The CDR3 region is CAWSKGGAGNQPQHF. The DNA for the CDR3 is TGTGCCTGGAGTAAAGGGGGAGCCGGCAATCAGCCCCAGCATTTT. The chain links TRBV30 to TRBJ1-5; weak D call: TRBD1 (6 bases). V gave up 2 bases and J gave up 2 bases, with 13 bases separating them. The CDR3 extends over 15 amino acids. CDR1 GTSNPN and CDR2 SVGIG come from the germline V gene (reference sequence). The full variable domain, its missing parts supplied by reference TRBV30 and TRBJ1-5, is SQTIHQWPATLVQPVGSPLSLECTVEGTSNPNLYWYRQAAGRGLQLLFYSVGIGQISSEVPQNLSASRPQDRQFILSSKKLLLSDSGFYLCAWSKGGAGNQPQHFGDGTRLSIL.

The V and J genes are TRBV18 and TRBJ1-1, with 7 bases matching TRBD1. The CDR3 totals 18 residues. Germline-derived CDR1 and CDR2 are KGHSH and LQKENI. After removal of 2 bases from V and 1 base from J, the junction contained 13 bases not matched to a gene. CDR3 bases: TGTGCCAGCTCACCATCCGCTACAGGGGCCCATGGGAACACTGAAGCTTTCTTT. Residues: CASSPSATGAHGNTEAFF.

The V and J genes are TRBV2 and TRBJ1-6; 11 nucleotides line up with TRBD1. The trim removed 7 bases at V and 6 bases at J, leaving 2 bases unmatched. The CDR3 has 14 amino acids. Per germline, CDR1 SNHLY and CDR2 FYNNEI. In DNA, the CDR3 is TGTGCCAGCAAGGGGACAGGGGGTAATTCACCCCTCCACTTT. Translation: CASKGTGGNSPLHF.

This chain links TRBV30 with TRBJ2-1; a weak D match, TRBD2 (5 bases). Germline V gene data show CDR1 as GTSNPN and CDR2 as SVGIG (reference sequence). Trimming stripped 2 bases from V and 10 bases from J, with 12 bases between. This CDR3 region has 12 residues. The CDR3 coding sequence is TGTGCCTGGAGTAGGACTTCGAGCGAGCAGTTCTTC. Amino acid sequence: CAWSRTSSEQFF.

The V and J genes are TRBV5-5 and TRBJ2-7; 10 nucleotides align to TRBD2. The CDR3 has 16 amino acids. The trim removed 3 bases at V and 0 bases at J, leaving 6 bases unmatched. Germline CDR1 reads SGHKS; CDR2 reads YYEKEE (reference sequence). The CDR3 coding sequence is TGTGCCAGCAGCTCGAGGACTAGCGGCTTCTCCTACGAGCAGTACTTC. Its translation is CASSSRTSGFSYEQYF.

The chain joins TRBV4-1 to TRBJ2-2; the D gene is possibly TRBD1 (6 bases). V lost 0 bases and J 7 bases, leaving 12 bases between the germline ends. Germline CDR1 MGHRA, CDR2 YSYEKL. The CDR3 length is 15 residues. CDR3: CASSQDPRGIGELFF. The CDR3 DNA reads as TGCGCCAGCAGCCAAGATCCCAGGGGAATCGGGGAGCTGTTTTTT.

The chain couples TRBV29-1 to TRBJ1-2; tentative D call: TRBD1 (5 bases). This CDR3 has 12 residues. The germline V and J ends were trimmed by 3 bases and 7 bases, with 12 bases remaining between them. Germline V gene sequence: CDR1 SQVTM, CDR2 ANQGSEA. CDR3 residues: CSVESHQGGYTF. CDR3 coding DNA: TGCAGCGTTGAGAGCCACCAGGGTGGCTACACCTTC.

The V call is TRBV9, the J call TRBJ2-1, with unresolved D. V was trimmed by 0 bases and J by 5 bases, leaving 9 bases between them. This CDR3 is 14 amino acids long. Germline loops: CDR1 SGDLS, CDR2 YYNGEE. Here the CDR3 DNA reads TGTGCCAGCAGCGTAGCTGGGGTCAACAATGAGCAGTTCTTC. This translates into CASSVAGVNNEQFF.

This clone was seen once. The gene calls are TRBV19 and TRBJ2-1; 11 nucleotides agree with TRBD2. Trimming cost V 3 bases and J 6 bases; bases outside gene matches: 13. The CDR3 spans 18 residues. Looked up from germline, CDR1 is LNHDA and CDR2 is SQIVND (reference sequence). The CDR3 here is CASSIPPLLAGDSNEQFF. CDR3 sequence (DNA): TGTGCCAGTAGTATCCCCCCCTTACTAGCGGGAGATAGCAATGAGCAGTTCTTC.

The gene calls are TRBV5-1 and TRBJ2-7; 9 bases agree with TRBD2. The CDR3 sequence is 15 residues long. Germline V lookup: CDR1 SGHRS, CDR2 YFSETQ. J was trimmed by 3 bases and V by 4 bases; bases with no gene match: 8. The CDR3 is CASSPFLAGLYEQYF. DNA of the CDR3: TGCGCCAGCAGCCCTTTTCTAGCGGGACTCTACGAGCAGTACTTC.

Written as DNA, the CDR3 is TGTGCCAGCAGCCAAGACTGGAGAACTAATGAAAAACTGTTTTTT. The encoded protein is CASSQDWRTNEKLFF. V gene TRBV14 combines with J gene TRBJ1-4, with D uncertain. V lost 0 bases and J 1 base, leaving 6 bases between the germline ends. Germline V gene lookup returns CDR1 SGHDN and CDR2 FVKESK. The CDR3 sequence is 15 residues long.

The CDR3 DNA is TGTGCCAGCAGCACGGGACTGAACACCGGGGAGCTGTTTTTT. Residues: CASSTGLNTGELFF. This rearrangement joins TRBV21-1 to TRBJ2-2; the table assigns TRBD2, which was not confirmed against the DNA. TRBV21-1 is annotated as a pseudogene. The CDR3 has 14 residues.

V usage is TRBV5-1 and J usage is TRBJ2-7; no definite D call. V lost 0 bases and J 3 bases, leaving 10 bases between the germline ends. Germline-derived CDR1 and CDR2 are SGHRS and YFSETQ. CDR3 size: 14 residues. DNA of the CDR3: TGCGCCAGCAGCTTGGCCAATAGCTACTACGAGCAGTACTTC. As protein: CASSLANSYYEQYF.

The V call is TRBV5-5, the J call TRBJ1-2; D uncertain. The V gene's germline CDR1 is SGHKS and CDR2 YYEKEE (reference sequence). The CDR3 consists of 10 residues. With 4 bases removed from V and 13 bases from J, the gap between germline ends came to 11 bases. The CDR3: CASSHLRFTF. CDR3 bases: TGTGCCAGCAGCCATTTGAGATTCACCTTC. The full variable domain, in which reference TRBV5-5 and TRBJ1-2 provide the parts outside the CDR3, is DAGVTQSPTHLIKTRGQQVTLRCSPISGHKSVSWYQQVLGQGPQFIFQYYEKEERGRGNFPDRFSARQFPNYSSELNVNALLLGDSALYLCASSHLRFTFGSGTRLTVV.